The 27 T cell receptor beta chains listed next were all sequenced from one sample in a study of shared clonotypes between healthy human individuals (dated by TCRdb to the early 2020s). The library was produced with the immunoSEQ multiplex PCR assay. Entries here come from immuneACCESS through TCRdb and include only in-frame sequences with V and J called. Some clones fail to appear in such tables; in the studies checked, an unresolved V gene covers under half of the shortfall, and the cause of the remainder is unknown. A total of about 2.4 million clones appear in this sample, 90% to 95% of them only once. In total, the top ten clones hold over 0.12% of the sample. Sequenced: naive CD4+ T cells sorted from blood. Interpreted using the paper, the cell subset or site label stands for: CD45RA+ positively selected. These receptors came from a man aged 18 to 29 in good health.

This clone was picked up one time. The gene calls are TRBV7-9 and TRBJ1-2; a weak D match, TRBD1 (6 bases). Germline V gene data show CDR1 as SEHNR and CDR2 as FQNEAQ (reference sequence). The V end lost 5 bases, the J end lost 4 bases, and 17 bases lay between the germline ends. This CDR3 spans 15 amino acids. The CDR3 DNA follows: TGTGCCAGCAGCGCCGGGGGGGCAGAAGTCTATGGCTACACCTTC. Protein product: CASSAGGAEVYGYTF.

The chain combines TRBV27 with TRBJ1-1; D remains ambiguous. V lost 3 bases and J lost 4, with 12 bases in between. Germline CDR1 reads MNHEY; CDR2 reads SMNVEV (reference sequence). There are 14 residues in the CDR3. The DNA of the CDR3 is TGTGCCAGCAGTTTTCGGTCACGAGGCACTGAAGCTTTCTTT. Translation gives CASSFRSRGTEAFF.

V usage is TRBV30 and J usage is TRBJ1-3, with 10 bases that match TRBD1. The ends lost 4 bases at V and 5 bases at J; junction bases unmatched: 8. The CDR3 runs to 15 residues. Germline CDR1 reads GTSNPN; CDR2 reads SVGIG (reference sequence). CDR3 coding DNA: TGTGCCTGGAATCCAGTGGGACAGGGGAGAAACACCATATATTTT. Translating it yields CAWNPVGQGRNTIYF.

As regards this clone: The same CDR3 arises from other DNA sequences in this sample as well. The V and J genes are TRBV10-3 and TRBJ2-5; no clear D gene. Germline-derived CDR1 and CDR2 are ENHRY and SYGVKD. The CDR3 is 12 residues long. Trimming removed 0 bases from V and 5 bases from J, with 4 bases in between. The CDR3 region is CAISESTETQYF. In DNA form, the CDR3 reads TGTGCCATCAGTGAGTCGACGGAGACCCAGTACTTC.

The V and J genes are TRBV7-8 and TRBJ2-5; unclear D gene. The CDR3 loop spans 14 amino acids. From germline, CDR1 is SGHVS and CDR2 FQNEAQ. V lost 5 bases and J lost 5, with 15 bases in between. CDR3 sequence reads: CASSPWLPEETQYF. The CDR3 bases are TGTGCCAGCAGCCCGTGGTTACCTGAGGAGACCCAGTACTTC. The full variable domain, its missing parts supplied by reference TRBV7-8 and TRBJ2-5, is GAGVSQSPRYKVAKRGQDVALRCDPISGHVSLFWYQQALGQGPEFLTYFQNEAQLDKSGLPSDRFFAERPEGSVSTLKIQRTQQEDSAVYLCASSPWLPEETQYFGPGTRLLVL.

The J gene is TRBJ1-6, the V gene TRBV27; D not certain. Germline CDR1 is MNHEY and CDR2 is SMNVEV (reference sequence). Trimming took 0 bases from V and 9 from J, leaving 12 bases between them. The CDR3 is 15 residues long. CDR3: CASSLSRSLVSPLHF. In DNA form, the CDR3 reads TGTGCCAGCAGTTTATCGAGATCATTGGTTTCACCCCTCCACTTT.

With respect to this clone: The identical CDR3 is also encoded by other nucleotide sequences in the sample. This chain connects TRBV27 to TRBJ2-2; the match to TRBD2 covers 8 bases. This CDR3 spans 15 amino acids. The germline gives CDR1 MNHEY, CDR2 SMNVEV (reference sequence). V dropped 6 bases and J dropped 0; count of bases not matched to a gene: 3. The CDR3 nucleotides are TGTGCCAGCAGCCTAGCGGGTCCGAACACCGGGGAGCTGTTTTTT. Translated, it gives CASSLAGPNTGELFF.

This rearrangement joins TRBV7-2 to TRBJ1-4, with D uncertain. The V gene's germline CDR1 is SGHTA and CDR2 FQGNSA. CDR3 size: 15 residues. V dropped 6 bases and J dropped 0 bases, with 11 bases sitting between them. CDR3 nucleotide sequence: TGTGCCAGCAGTACCCAAGCTGCAACTAATGAAAAACTGTTTTTT. Protein sequence: CASSTQAATNEKLFF. The variable domain in full, completed from reference TRBV7-2 and TRBJ1-4, reads GAGVSQSPSNKVTEKGKDVELRCDPISGHTALYWYRQSLGQGLEFLIYFQGNSAPDKSGLPSDRFSAERTGGSVSTLTIQRTQQEDSAVYLCASSTQAATNEKLFFGSGTQLSVL.

The genes are TRBV9 and TRBJ2-2, with a possible D match to TRBD1 (6 bases). Between the trimmed V and J ends, which lost 5 bases and 4 bases, there was a span of 15 bases. Germline CDR1 SGDLS, CDR2 YYNGEE. CDR3 length equals 15 residues. CDR3 loop: CASSPKQGSTGELFF. CDR3 nucleotides: TGTGCCAGCAGTCCCAAACAGGGAAGCACCGGGGAGCTGTTTTTT.

This chain uses TRBV4-3 with TRBJ2-6; tentatively, D is TRBD1 (6 bases). This CDR3 has 16 amino acids. Per germline, CDR1 LGHNA and CDR2 YSLEER. V was shortened by 0 bases and J by 10 bases, with 16 bases between the two germline ends. CDR3: CASSQEGTPGLNVLTF. The CDR3 DNA sequence: TGCGCCAGCAGCCAAGAGGGGACACCTGGTTTGAACGTCCTGACTTTC.

The rearrangement links TRBV7-8 to TRBJ2-5; weak D call: TRBD1 (6 bases). Germline V lookup: CDR1 SGHVS, CDR2 FQNEAQ. The CDR3 runs 13 residues. Trimming removed 4 bases from V and 1 base from J, with 7 bases in between. The CDR3 sequence: CASSWTAQETQYF. CDR3 in DNA: TGTGCCAGCAGCTGGACAGCCCAAGAGACCCAGTACTTC.

The chain couples TRBV5-6 to TRBJ1-2; 7 bases match TRBD1. Germline loops: CDR1 SGHDT, CDR2 YYEEEE. The V segment lost 5 bases and the J segment 2 bases; nucleotides outside the gene matches: 0. The CDR3 sequence is 12 residues long. CDR3 sequence: CASRGQNYGYTF. Here the CDR3 DNA reads TGTGCCAGCAGGGGACAGAACTATGGCTACACCTTC. Drawing the rest from reference TRBV5-6 and TRBJ1-2, the complete variable domain is DAGVTQSPTHLIKTRGQQVTLRCSPKSGHDTVSWYQQALGQGPQFIFQYYEEEERQRGNFPDRFSGHQFPNYSSELNVNALLLGDSALYLCASRGQNYGYTFGSGTRLTVV.

The J gene is TRBJ2-3, the V gene TRBV14; TRBD1 aligns across 10 bases. CDR1 SGHDN and CDR2 FVKESK come from the germline V gene. The length of the CDR3 is 16 residues. V gave up 4 bases and J gave up 6 bases; unmatched junction bases: 10. The chain's CDR3 is CASSPPGTGEVDTQYF. The CDR3 nucleotides read TGTGCCAGCAGCCCCCCGGGGACAGGGGAAGTGGATACGCAGTATTTT.

This chain links TRBV10-3 with TRBJ2-7; possibly TRBD2 for D (5 bases). Trimming removed 2 bases at V and 7 bases at J, with 12 bases between. CDR1 is ENHRY, CDR2 SYGVKD, per germline. The CDR3 covers 13 residues. CDR3 bases: TGTGCCATCAGTGAGACAGAGGGTGGAGAGCAGTACTTC. It translates to CAISETEGGEQYF.

V is TRBV7-9 and J is TRBJ2-1; D possibly corresponds to TRBD2 (5 bases). This CDR3 has 14 residues. Germline V gene sequence: CDR1 SEHNR, CDR2 FQNEAQ (reference sequence). V was clipped by 5 bases and J by 0 bases, with 8 bases between them. The CDR3 sequence is CASSEGSSYNEQFF. The CDR3 DNA follows: TGTGCCAGCAGCGAGGGCAGCTCCTACAATGAGCAGTTCTTC.

The chain joins TRBV6-6 to TRBJ2-7, with D tentatively TRBD1 (6 bases). Trimming left V 7 bases short and J 3 bases short, with 13 bases between. Germline V gene data show CDR1 as MNHNY and CDR2 as SVGAGI (reference sequence). The CDR3 runs 13 residues. The CDR3 spells CASNDGTRYEQYF. CDR3 coding DNA: TGTGCCAGCAATGACGGGACACGCTACGAGCAGTACTTC.

The V and J genes are TRBV7-9 and TRBJ2-5; D is possibly TRBD2 (5 bases). Germline CDR1 reads SEHNR; CDR2 reads FQNEAQ (reference sequence). CDR3 length equals 15 residues. V was pared by 1 base and J by 2 bases, with 11 bases between. The CDR3 is CASSLDSGLQETQYF. CDR3 bases: TGTGCCAGCAGCTTAGACAGCGGTCTACAAGAGACCCAGTACTTC. The full variable domain, its missing parts supplied by reference TRBV7-9 and TRBJ2-5, is DTGVSQNPRHKITKRGQNVTFRCDPISEHNRLYWYRQTLGQGPEFLTYFQNEAQLEKSRLLSDRFSAERPKGSFSTLEIQRTEQGDSAMYLCASSLDSGLQETQYFGPGTRLLVL.

This rearrangement joins TRBV5-4 to TRBJ2-5; TRBD1 matches at 7 bases. Germline trimming cut 2 bases from V and 3 bases from J; bases unmatched to any gene: 4. CDR3 length: 14 amino acids. Germline CDR1 reads SGHNT; CDR2 reads YYREEE (reference sequence). For the CDR3, the DNA is TGTGCCAGCAGCTTAGTCGGACAGGAAGAGACCCAGTACTTC. Amino acid sequence: CASSLVGQEETQYF.

This rearrangement joins TRBV14 to TRBJ2-5; no definite D call. Trimming cost V 0 bases and J 1 base, with 9 bases left between them. The germline V gene has CDR1 SGHDN and CDR2 FVKESK. The CDR3 is 15 amino acids. CDR3 sequence: CASSQDRTLQETQYF. CDR3 nucleotide sequence: TGTGCCAGCAGCCAAGACCGCACCCTCCAAGAGACCCAGTACTTC.

The chain is built from TRBV19 and TRBJ2-3, with 10 bases lining up with TRBD2. This CDR3 has 15 amino acids. Germline lookup yields CDR1 LNHDA and CDR2 SQIVND (reference sequence). Germline trimming cut 3 bases from V and 5 bases from J; bases unmatched to any gene: 5. This CDR3 is CASSMGLASGDTQYF. The DNA for the CDR3 is TGTGCCAGTAGTATGGGACTAGCGAGTGGAGATACGCAGTATTTT.

The chain links TRBV9 to TRBJ2-1; possible D gene TRBD2, 5 bases. This CDR3 is 13 amino acids long. Trimming removed 3 bases at V and 9 bases at J, with 13 bases between. The V gene's germline CDR1 is SGDLS and CDR2 YYNGEE. CDR3 amino acids: CASSARQLGEQFF. The CDR3 DNA reads as TGTGCCAGCAGCGCGAGGCAACTAGGTGAGCAGTTCTTC. Using reference TRBV9 and TRBJ2-1 for the parts outside the CDR3, the full variable domain is DSGVTQTPKHLITATGQRVTLRCSPRSGDLSVYWYQQSLDQGLQFLIQYYNGEERAKGNILERFSAQQFPDLHSELNLSSLELGDSALYFCASSARQLGEQFFGPGTRLTVL.

This rearrangement joins TRBV11-2 to TRBJ2-5; TRBD2 aligns across 9 bases. J was trimmed by 5 bases and V by 7 bases; bases with no gene match: 14. From germline, CDR1 is SGHAT and CDR2 FQNNGV. This CDR3 is 16 amino acids long. The DNA of the CDR3 is TGTGCCAGCACCTTCACGACTAGCGGAGGGGTGGAGACCCAGTACTTC. Protein: CASTFTTSGGVETQYF.

The chain is built from TRBV5-1 and TRBJ1-3; weak D call: TRBD1 (5 bases). From germline, CDR1 is SGHRS and CDR2 YFSETQ. V was shortened by 0 bases and J by 8 bases, with 15 bases between the two germline ends. This CDR3 is built from 15 residues. The CDR3 region has the DNA TGCGCCAGCAGCTTGGAAGGGGTACTCAGTGACACCATATATTTT. Translated: CASSLEGVLSDTIYF.

CDR3 sequence (DNA): TGTGCCAGCAGAGGCCTTGGACAAGGGGAAAACATTCAGTACTTC. This sequence encodes CASRGLGQGENIQYF. The rearrangement joins TRBV5-4 to TRBJ2-4, with a possible D match to TRBD1 (5 bases). Looked up from germline, CDR1 is SGHNT and CDR2 is YYREEE (reference sequence). The CDR3 contains 15 residues. The V end was cut by 5 bases, the J end by 5 bases, with 17 bases between.

The chain uses TRBV11-2 and TRBJ2-1, with unresolved D. Germline values: CDR1 SGHAT, CDR2 FQNNGV. The ends were cut back, 1 base at V and 5 bases at J, with 18 bases in the middle. The length of the CDR3 is 17 residues. The CDR3 region is CASSLGSYPARNNEQFF. CDR3 nucleotide sequence: TGTGCCAGCAGCTTAGGGAGTTACCCGGCAAGGAACAATGAGCAGTTCTTC.

This chain uses TRBV5-1 with TRBJ2-5; tentative D call: TRBD1 (6 bases). Germline V gene data show CDR1 as SGHRS and CDR2 as YFSETQ. V was pared by 2 bases and J by 1 base, with 9 bases between. The CDR3 contains 14 residues. The DNA of the CDR3 is TGCGCCAGCAGCTTTGGGGGCACCCAAGAGACCCAGTACTTC. Amino acids: CASSFGGTQETQYF.

V usage is TRBV11-3 and J usage is TRBJ2-1; TRBD2 matches 8 bases. From germline, CDR1 is SGHNT and CDR2 YENEEA. After removal of 8 bases from V and 2 bases from J, the junction contained 2 bases not matched to a gene. This CDR3 is 13 amino acids long. In DNA, the CDR3 is TGTGCCAGCGAAGCGGGGGCCTACAATGAGCAGTTCTTC. Protein sequence: CASEAGAYNEQFF.